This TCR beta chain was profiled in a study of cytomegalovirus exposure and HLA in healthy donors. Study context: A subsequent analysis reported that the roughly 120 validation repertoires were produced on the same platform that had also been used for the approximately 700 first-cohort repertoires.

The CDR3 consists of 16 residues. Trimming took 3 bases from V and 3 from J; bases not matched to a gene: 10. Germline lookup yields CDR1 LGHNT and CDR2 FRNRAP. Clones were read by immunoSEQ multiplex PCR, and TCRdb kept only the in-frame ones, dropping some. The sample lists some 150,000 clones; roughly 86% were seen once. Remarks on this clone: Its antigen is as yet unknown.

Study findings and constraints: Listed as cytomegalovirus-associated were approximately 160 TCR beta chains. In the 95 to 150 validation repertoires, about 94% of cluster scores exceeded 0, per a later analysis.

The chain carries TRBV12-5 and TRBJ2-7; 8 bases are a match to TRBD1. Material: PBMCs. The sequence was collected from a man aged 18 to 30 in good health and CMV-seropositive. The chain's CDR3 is CASGFNSGGLNYEQYF. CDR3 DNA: TGTGCTAGTGGTTTCAATTCAGGGGGCCTCAACTACGAGCAGTACTTC.